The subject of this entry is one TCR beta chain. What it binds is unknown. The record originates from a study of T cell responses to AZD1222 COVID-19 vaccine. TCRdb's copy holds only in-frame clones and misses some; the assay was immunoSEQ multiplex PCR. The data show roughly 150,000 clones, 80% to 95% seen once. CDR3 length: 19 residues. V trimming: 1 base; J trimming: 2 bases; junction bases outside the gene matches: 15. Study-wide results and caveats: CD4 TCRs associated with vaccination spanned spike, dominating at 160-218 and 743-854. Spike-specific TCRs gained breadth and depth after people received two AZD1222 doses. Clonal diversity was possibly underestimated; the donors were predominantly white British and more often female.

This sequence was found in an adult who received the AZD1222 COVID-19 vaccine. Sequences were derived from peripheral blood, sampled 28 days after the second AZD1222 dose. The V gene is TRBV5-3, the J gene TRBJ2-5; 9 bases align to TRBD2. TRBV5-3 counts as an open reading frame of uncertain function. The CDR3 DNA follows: TGTGCCAGAAGCTTGAGAATGAGAGGACTAGCGCGTCTTCAAGAGACCCAGTACTTC. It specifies CARSLRMRGLARLQETQYF.